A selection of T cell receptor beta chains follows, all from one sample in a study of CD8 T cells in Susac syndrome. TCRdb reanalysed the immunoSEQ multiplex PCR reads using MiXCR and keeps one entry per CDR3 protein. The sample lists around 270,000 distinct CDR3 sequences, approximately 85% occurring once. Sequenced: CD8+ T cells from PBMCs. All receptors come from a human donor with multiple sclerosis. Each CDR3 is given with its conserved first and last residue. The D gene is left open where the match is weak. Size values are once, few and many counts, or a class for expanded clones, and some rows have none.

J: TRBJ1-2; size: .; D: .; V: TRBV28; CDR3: CASTPGGYGYIF; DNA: TGTGCCAGCACCCCGGGGGGCTATGGCTACATCTTC
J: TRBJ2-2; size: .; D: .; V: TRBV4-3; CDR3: CASSQQGVAGELFF; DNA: TGCGCCAGCAGCCAGCAGGGCGTGGCCGGGGAGCTGTTTTTT
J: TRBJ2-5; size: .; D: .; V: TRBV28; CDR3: CASSFGRRQETQYF; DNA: TGTGCCAGCAGTTTCGGCAGGAGACAAGAGACCCAGTACTTC
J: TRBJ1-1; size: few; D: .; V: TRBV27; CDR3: CASSPGTGLNTEAFF; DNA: TGTGCCAGCAGTCCAGGGACCGGATTGAACACTGAAGCTTTCTTT
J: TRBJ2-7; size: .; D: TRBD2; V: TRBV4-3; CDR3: CASSQGTSHEQYF; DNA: TGCGCCAGCAGCCAAGGGACTAGCCACGAGCAGTACTTC
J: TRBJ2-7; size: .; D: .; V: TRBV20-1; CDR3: CSVDSSYEQYF; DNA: TGCAGTGTGGATAGCTCCTACGAGCAGTACTTC
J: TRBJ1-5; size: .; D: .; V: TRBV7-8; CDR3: CASSQDPGNQPQHF; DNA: TGTGCCAGCAGTCAGGACCCCGGGAATCAGCCCCAGCATTTT
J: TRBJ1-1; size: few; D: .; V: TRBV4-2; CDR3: CASSLLEGDTEAFF; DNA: TGTGCCAGCAGCCTCCTCGAGGGGGACACTGAAGCTTTCTTT
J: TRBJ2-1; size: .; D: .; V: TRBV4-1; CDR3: CASSQEPSSSYNEQFF; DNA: TGCGCCAGCAGCCAAGAGCCTTCCAGCTCCTACAATGAGCAGTTCTTC
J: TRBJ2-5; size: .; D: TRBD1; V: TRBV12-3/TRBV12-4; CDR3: CASSLGGQGLQETQYF; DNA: TGTGCCAGCAGTTTAGGTGGACAGGGTTTGCAAGAGACCCAGTACTTC
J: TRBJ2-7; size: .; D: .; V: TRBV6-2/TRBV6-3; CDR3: CASSYISYEQYF; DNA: TGTGCCAGCAGTTACATCTCCTACGAGCAGTACTTC
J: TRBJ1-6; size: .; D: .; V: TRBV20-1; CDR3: CSARDEGNSPLHF; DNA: TGCAGTGCTAGAGATGAGGGTAATTCACCCCTCCACTTT
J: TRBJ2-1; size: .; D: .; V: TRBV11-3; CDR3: CASSFREAGKYNEQFF; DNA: TGTGCCAGCAGCTTCAGGGAAGCGGGTAAATACAATGAGCAGTTCTTC
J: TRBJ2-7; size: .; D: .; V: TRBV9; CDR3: CASSSFGLGDEQYF; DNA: TGTGCCAGCAGCTCGTTCGGCCTCGGAGACGAGCAGTACTTC
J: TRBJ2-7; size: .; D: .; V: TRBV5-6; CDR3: CASSFNPSYEQYF; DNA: TGTGCCAGCAGCTTCAACCCCTCCTACGAGCAGTACTTC
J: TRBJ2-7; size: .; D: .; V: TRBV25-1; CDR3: CASRPDDRLYEQYF; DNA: TGTGCCAGCAGGCCGGATGACAGGTTGTACGAGCAGTACTTC
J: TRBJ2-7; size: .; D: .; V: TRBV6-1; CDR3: CASRQGDSYEQYF; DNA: TGTGCCAGCAGACAGGGTGACTCCTACGAGCAGTACTTC
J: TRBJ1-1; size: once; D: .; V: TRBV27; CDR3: CASRDGGGGDTEAFF; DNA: TGTGCCAGCCGAGACGGGGGGGGCGGGGACACTGAAGCTTTCTTT
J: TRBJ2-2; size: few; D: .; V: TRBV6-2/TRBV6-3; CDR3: CASRKGTTGELFF; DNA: TGTGCCAGCAGGAAGGGAACCACCGGGGAGCTGTTTTTT
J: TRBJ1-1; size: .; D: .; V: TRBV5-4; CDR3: CASSLWGAGNTEAFF; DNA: TGTGCCAGCAGCTTGTGGGGCGCTGGGAACACTGAAGCTTTCTTT
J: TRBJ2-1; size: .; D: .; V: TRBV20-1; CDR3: CSARGLTWGTPPYNEQFF; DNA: TGCAGTGCTAGAGGTTTAACCTGGGGGACCCCCCCCTACAATGAGCAGTTCTTC
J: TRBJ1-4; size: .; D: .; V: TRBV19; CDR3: CASSIGRRTNEKLFF; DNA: TGTGCCAGTAGTATAGGGCGACGGACTAATGAAAAACTGTTTTTT
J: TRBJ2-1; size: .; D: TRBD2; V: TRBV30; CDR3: CAWSVASGSYEQFF; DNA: TGTGCCTGGAGTGTAGCCAGCGGGAGCTATGAGCAGTTCTTC
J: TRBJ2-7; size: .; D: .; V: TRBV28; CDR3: CASSLWGRQYEQYF; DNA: TGTGCCAGCAGTTTATGGGGACGGCAGTACGAGCAGTACTTC
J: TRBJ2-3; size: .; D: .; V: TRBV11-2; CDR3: CASSLGWGRRTDTQYF; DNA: TGTGCCAGCAGCCTCGGGTGGGGGAGGCGCACAGATACGCAGTATTTT
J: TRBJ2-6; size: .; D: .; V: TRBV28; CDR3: CASSATGSGANVLTF; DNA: TGTGCCAGCAGTGCCACAGGCTCCGGGGCCAACGTCCTGACTTTC
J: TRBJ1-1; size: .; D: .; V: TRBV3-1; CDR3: CASSQDGTGTEAFF; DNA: TGTGCCAGCAGCCAAGATGGTACGGGCACTGAAGCTTTCTTT
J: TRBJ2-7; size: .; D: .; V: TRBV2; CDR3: CASRTSNYEQYF; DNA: TGTGCCAGCAGGACCAGTAATTACGAGCAGTACTTC
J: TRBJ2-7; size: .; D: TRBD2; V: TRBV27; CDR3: CASSTGLEEVEQYF; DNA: TGTGCCAGCAGTACGGGACTAGAGGAGGTCGAGCAGTACTTC
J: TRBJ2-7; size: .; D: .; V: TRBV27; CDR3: CASSQGTYYEQYF; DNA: TGTGCCAGCAGTCAGGGGACCTACTACGAGCAGTACTTC
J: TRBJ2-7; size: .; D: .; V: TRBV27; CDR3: CASSLSRGAGHEQYF; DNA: TGTGCCAGCAGTTTATCCCGAGGAGCAGGGCACGAGCAGTACTTC
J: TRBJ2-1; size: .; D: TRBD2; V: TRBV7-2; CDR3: CASSLAGGPLDEQFF; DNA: TGTGCCAGCAGCCTAGCGGGAGGGCCTTTGGATGAGCAGTTCTTC
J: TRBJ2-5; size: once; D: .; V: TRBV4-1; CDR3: CASSHPDWMEETQYF; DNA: TGCGCCAGCAGCCACCCGGACTGGATGGAAGAGACCCAGTACTTC
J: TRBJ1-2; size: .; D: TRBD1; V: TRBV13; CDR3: CASSLSPGQGAEGYTF; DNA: TGTGCCAGCAGCTTAAGCCCCGGACAGGGGGCGGAAGGCTACACCTTC
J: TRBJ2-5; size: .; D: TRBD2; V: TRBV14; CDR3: CASSQELAGVGETQYF; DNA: TGTGCCAGCAGCCAGGAACTAGCGGGAGTTGGAGAGACCCAGTACTTC
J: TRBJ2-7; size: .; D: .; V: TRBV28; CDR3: CASSPPTQEWSYEQYF; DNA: TGTGCCAGCAGTCCCCCCACACAGGAGTGGTCCTACGAGCAGTACTTC
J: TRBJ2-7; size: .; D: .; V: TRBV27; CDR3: CASSPTTWGVEQYF; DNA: TGTGCCAGCAGTCCCACTACCTGGGGGGTCGAGCAGTACTTC
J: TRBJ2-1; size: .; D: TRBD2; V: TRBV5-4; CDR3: CASSLGLLAGYNEQFF; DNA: TGTGCCAGCAGCTTGGGGTTGCTAGCGGGATACAATGAGCAGTTCTTC
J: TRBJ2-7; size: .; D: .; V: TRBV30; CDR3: CAWSDGTGEQYF; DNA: TGTGCCTGGAGTGATGGGACGGGCGAGCAGTACTTC
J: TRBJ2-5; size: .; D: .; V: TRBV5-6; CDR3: CASSRDTQETQYF; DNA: TGTGCCAGCAGCAGGGACACCCAAGAGACCCAGTACTTC
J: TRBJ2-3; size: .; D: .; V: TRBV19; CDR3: CASSPSYDTQYF; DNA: TGTGCCAGTAGTCCCTCCTACGACACGCAGTATTTT
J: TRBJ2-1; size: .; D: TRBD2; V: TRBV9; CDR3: CASSVAGAPNEQFF; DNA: TGTGCCAGCAGCGTTGCGGGAGCTCCAAATGAGCAGTTCTTC
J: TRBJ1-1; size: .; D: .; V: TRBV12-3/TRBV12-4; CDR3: CASSPAPSEAFF; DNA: TGTGCCAGCAGTCCCGCACCTTCCGAAGCTTTCTTT
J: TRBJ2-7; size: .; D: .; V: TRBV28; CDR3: CASRPGPSHAYEQYF; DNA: TGTGCCAGCAGGCCGGGACCTAGTCACGCCTACGAGCAGTACTTC
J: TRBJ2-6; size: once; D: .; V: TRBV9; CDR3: CASSVSTDPSSGANVLTF; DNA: TGTGCCAGCAGCGTTTCGACAGACCCCTCCTCTGGGGCCAACGTCCTGACTTTC
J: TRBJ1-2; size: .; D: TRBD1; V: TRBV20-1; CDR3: CSALYDRAGYGYTF; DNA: TGCAGTGCCCTATACGACAGGGCAGGCTATGGCTACACCTTC
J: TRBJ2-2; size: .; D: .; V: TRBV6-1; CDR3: CASSEISTGELFF; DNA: TGTGCCAGCAGTGAAATCAGCACCGGGGAGCTGTTTTTT
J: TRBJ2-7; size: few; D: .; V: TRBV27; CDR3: CASSLGGRPYEQYF; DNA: TGTGCCAGCAGTTTAGGAGGGAGGCCCTACGAGCAGTACTTC
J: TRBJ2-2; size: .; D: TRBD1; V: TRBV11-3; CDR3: CASSGQAGRGELFF; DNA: TGTGCCAGCAGCGGACAGGCGGGTAGGGGGGAGCTGTTTTTT
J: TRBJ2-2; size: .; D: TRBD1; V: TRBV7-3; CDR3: CASSMGQGPNTGELFF; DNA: TGTGCCAGCAGCATGGGACAGGGGCCTAACACCGGGGAGCTGTTTTTT
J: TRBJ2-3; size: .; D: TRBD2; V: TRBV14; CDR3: CASSQSAGLAGGPSTQYF; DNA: TGTGCCAGCAGCCAAAGTGCGGGACTAGCGGGAGGGCCGAGTACGCAGTATTTT
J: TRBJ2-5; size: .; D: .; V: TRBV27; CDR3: CASSLSFRGGHQETQYF; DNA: TGTGCCAGCAGTTTATCGTTTCGCGGAGGGCACCAAGAGACCCAGTACTTC
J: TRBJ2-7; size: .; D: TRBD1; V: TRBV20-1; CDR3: CSARAGDSPYEQYF; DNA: TGCAGTGCTAGAGCTGGGGACAGCCCCTACGAGCAGTACTTC
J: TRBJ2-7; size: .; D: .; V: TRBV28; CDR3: CAMSLQRPGYEQYF; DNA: TGTGCCATGTCGCTTCAGCGGCCGGGCTACGAGCAGTACTTC
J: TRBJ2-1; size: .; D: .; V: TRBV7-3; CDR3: CASSLTSAGVPGNEQFF; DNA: TGTGCCAGCAGCTTAACGTCTGCAGGGGTCCCAGGGAATGAGCAGTTCTTC
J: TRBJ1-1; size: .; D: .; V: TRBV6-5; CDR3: CASSYIGGADTEAFF; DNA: TGTGCCAGCAGTTACATTGGGGGCGCGGACACTGAAGCTTTCTTT
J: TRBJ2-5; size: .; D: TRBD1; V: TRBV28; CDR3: CASSSIRNTGVETQYF; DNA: TGTGCCAGCAGTTCCATCCGCAACACAGGGGTCGAGACCCAGTACTTC
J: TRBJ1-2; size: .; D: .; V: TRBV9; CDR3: CASSVPNYGYTF; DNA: TGTGCCAGCAGCGTCCCCAATTATGGCTACACCTTC
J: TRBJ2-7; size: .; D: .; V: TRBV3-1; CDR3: CASSQDGSGGSEQYF; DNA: TGTGCCAGCAGCCAAGATGGATCGGGCGGATCCGAGCAGTACTTC
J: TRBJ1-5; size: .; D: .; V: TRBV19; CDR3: CASSDGDQPQHF; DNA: TGTGCCAGTTCGGACGGGGATCAGCCCCAGCATTTT